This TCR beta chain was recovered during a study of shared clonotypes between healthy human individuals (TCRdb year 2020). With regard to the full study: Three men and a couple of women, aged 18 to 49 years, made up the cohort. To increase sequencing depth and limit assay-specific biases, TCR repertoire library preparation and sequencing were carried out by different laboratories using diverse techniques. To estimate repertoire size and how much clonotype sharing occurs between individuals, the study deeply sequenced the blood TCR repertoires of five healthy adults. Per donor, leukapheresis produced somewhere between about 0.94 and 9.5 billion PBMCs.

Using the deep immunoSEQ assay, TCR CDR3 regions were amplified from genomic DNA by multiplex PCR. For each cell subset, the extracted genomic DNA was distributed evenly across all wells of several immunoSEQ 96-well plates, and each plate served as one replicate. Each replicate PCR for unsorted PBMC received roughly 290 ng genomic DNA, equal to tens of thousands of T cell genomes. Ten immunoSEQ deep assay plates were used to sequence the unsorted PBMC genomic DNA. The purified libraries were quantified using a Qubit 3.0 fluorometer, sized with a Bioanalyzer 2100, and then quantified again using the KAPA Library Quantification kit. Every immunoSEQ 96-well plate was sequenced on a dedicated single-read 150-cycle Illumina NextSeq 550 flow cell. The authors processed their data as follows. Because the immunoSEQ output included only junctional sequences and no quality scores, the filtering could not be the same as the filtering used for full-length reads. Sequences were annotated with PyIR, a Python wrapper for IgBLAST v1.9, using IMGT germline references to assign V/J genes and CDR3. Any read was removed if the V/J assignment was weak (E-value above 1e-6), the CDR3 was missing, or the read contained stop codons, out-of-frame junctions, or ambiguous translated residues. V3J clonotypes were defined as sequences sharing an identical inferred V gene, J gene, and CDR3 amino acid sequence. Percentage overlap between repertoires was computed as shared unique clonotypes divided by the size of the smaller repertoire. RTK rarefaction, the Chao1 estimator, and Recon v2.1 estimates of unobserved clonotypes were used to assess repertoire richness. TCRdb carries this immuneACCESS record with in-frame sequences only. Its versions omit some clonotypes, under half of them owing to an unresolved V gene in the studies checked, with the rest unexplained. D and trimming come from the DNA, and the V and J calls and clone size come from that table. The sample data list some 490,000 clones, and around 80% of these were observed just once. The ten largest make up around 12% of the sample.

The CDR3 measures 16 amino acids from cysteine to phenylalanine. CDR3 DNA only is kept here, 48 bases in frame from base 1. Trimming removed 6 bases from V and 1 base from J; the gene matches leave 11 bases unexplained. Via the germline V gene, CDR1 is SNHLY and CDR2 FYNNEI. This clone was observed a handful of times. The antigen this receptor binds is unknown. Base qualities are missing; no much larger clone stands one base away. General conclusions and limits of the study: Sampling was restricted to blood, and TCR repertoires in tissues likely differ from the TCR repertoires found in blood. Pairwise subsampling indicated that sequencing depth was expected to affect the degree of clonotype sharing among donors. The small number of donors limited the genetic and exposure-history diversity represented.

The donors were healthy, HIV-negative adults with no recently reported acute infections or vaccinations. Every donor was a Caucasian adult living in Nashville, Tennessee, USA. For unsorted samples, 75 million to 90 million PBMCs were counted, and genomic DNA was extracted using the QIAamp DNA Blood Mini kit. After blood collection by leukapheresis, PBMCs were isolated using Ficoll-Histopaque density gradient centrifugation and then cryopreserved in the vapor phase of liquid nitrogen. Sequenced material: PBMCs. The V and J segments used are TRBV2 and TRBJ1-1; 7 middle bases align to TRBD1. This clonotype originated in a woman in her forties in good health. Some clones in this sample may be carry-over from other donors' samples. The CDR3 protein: CASRKSTGFGNTEAFF. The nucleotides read TGTGCCAGCAGGAAGTCGACAGGGTTCGGGAACACTGAAGCTTTCTTT.